These 26 T cell receptor beta chains were all obtained from the same sample, sequenced in a study of blood T cell repertoires in COVID-19. Here immunoSEQ multiplex PCR was the method, and the copy in TCRdb shows in-frame clones only, minus some. The sample has 130,000 to 150,000 clones; approximately 87% are singletons. Input material: PBMCs or T cells enriched from blood (not recorded which). Receptors were obtained from a woman in her thirties with acute COVID-19.

This clone came up a few times. This chain links TRBV4-3 with TRBJ1-2; D unresolved. Germline V gene data show CDR1 as LGHNA and CDR2 as YSLEER. V was pared by 4 bases and J by 3 bases, with 18 bases between. This CDR3 is 16 amino acids long. CDR3 sequence (DNA): TGCGCCAGCAGCCTGCAAGATGGGGAGGGCGACTATGGCTACACCTTC. Protein sequence: CASSLQDGEGDYGYTF.

Only a few counts were recorded for this clone. J is TRBJ2-7 and V is TRBV28; 7 bases agree with TRBD2. The CDR3 loop spans 19 amino acids. With 6 bases clipped from V and 4 bases from J, the junction kept 24 bases outside the gene matches. Germline V CDR1 and CDR2: MDHEN, SYDVKM. The CDR3, as DNA: TGTGCCAGCAGCCTCGAACGGATGCGTGGCGGTGGGGGGGTTTACGAGCAGTACTTC. Protein product: CASSLERMRGGGGVYEQYF.

This chain uses TRBV6-1 with TRBJ1-2; 8 bases are a match to TRBD1. The trim removed 3 bases at V and 6 bases at J, leaving 6 bases unmatched. This CDR3 is built from 14 residues. Germline-derived CDR1 and CDR2 are MNHNS and SASEGT. The CDR3 protein is CASSDPRQGNGYTF. CDR3 bases: TGTGCCAGCAGTGACCCCAGACAGGGGAATGGCTACACCTTC.

The rearrangement joins TRBV7-9 to TRBJ1-2; perhaps TRBD1 as D (5 bases). CDR1 is SEHNR and CDR2 is FQNEAQ in the germline V gene (reference sequence). CDR3 length: 15 residues. Trimming stripped 5 bases from V and 2 bases from J, with 15 bases between. CDR3 in DNA: TGTGCCAGCAGCCGGACGGACACCGAGAACTATGGCTACACCTTC. This translates into CASSRTDTENYGYTF. The full variable domain, its missing parts supplied by reference TRBV7-9 and TRBJ1-2, is DTGVSQNPRHKITKRGQNVTFRCDPISEHNRLYWYRQTLGQGPEFLTYFQNEAQLEKSRLLSDRFSAERPKGSFSTLEIQRTEQGDSAMYLCASSRTDTENYGYTFGSGTRLTVV.

The rearrangement uses TRBV16 and TRBJ2-1; the match to TRBD2 covers 12 bases. CDR3 length: 16 residues. V dropped 3 bases and J dropped 3; count of bases not matched to a gene: 3. Germline CDR1 reads KGHSY; CDR2 reads FQNENV. The CDR3 is CASSQTSGSLYNEQFF. In DNA, the CDR3 is TGTGCCAGCAGCCAGACTAGCGGGAGCCTCTACAATGAGCAGTTCTTC.

This chain links TRBV6-5 with TRBJ1-2; D might be TRBD1 (5 bases). Germline CDR1 reads MNHEY; CDR2 reads SVGAGI. The CDR3 runs 12 residues. V was pared by 7 bases and J by 8 bases, with 14 bases between. The chain's CDR3 is CASTNYGGGYTF. CDR3 DNA sequence: TGTGCCAGCACCAATTACGGGGGAGGCTACACCTTC.

The chain uses TRBV15 and TRBJ2-1; no clear D. This CDR3 region has 14 residues. Germline CDR1 and CDR2: LNHNV and YYDKDF (reference sequence). Trimming removed 3 bases at V and 0 bases at J, with 6 bases between. The CDR3 region is CATSSSYSYNEQFF. The CDR3 coding sequence is TGTGCCACCAGCAGTAGCTACTCCTACAATGAGCAGTTCTTC.

V and J are TRBV10-2 and TRBJ2-2; TRBD1 agrees at 7 bases. The J segment lost 0 bases and the V segment lost 6 bases, leaving 1 base of the junction unmatched. This CDR3 contains 14 residues. Germline lookup yields CDR1 WSHSY and CDR2 SAAADI. CDR3 bases: TGCGCCAGCAGAGGGACAGCGAACACCGGGGAGCTGTTTTTT. As protein: CASRGTANTGELFF.

The chain employs TRBV27 and TRBJ2-5, with D possibly being TRBD2 (5 bases). Germline lookup yields CDR1 MNHEY and CDR2 SMNVEV (reference sequence). CDR3 length equals 15 residues. V was trimmed by 5 bases and J by 5 bases, leaving 18 bases between them. CDR3 region: CASSPTRRTHETQYF. CDR3 in DNA: TGTGCCAGCAGTCCCACCAGGCGGACTCACGAGACCCAGTACTTC.

The V and J genes are TRBV7-2 and TRBJ2-7, with 13 bases that match TRBD2. The CDR3 runs to 17 residues. Trimming took 2 bases from V and 6 from J; bases not matched to a gene: 10. CDR1 is SGHTA and CDR2 is FQGNSA in the germline V gene. This CDR3 reads CASSLFPGLAGAGEQYF. CDR3 coding DNA: TGTGCCAGCAGCTTATTCCCTGGACTAGCGGGAGCTGGCGAGCAGTACTTC.

The rearrangement links TRBV6-2 or TRBV6-3 to TRBJ2-3, with D hard to call. V lost 0 bases, J lost 0 bases, and 7 bases lay in between. The CDR3 covers 15 residues. The germline gives CDR1 MNHEY, CDR2 SVGEGT. Written as DNA, the CDR3 is TGTGCCAGCAGTTACTCGCAACTAAGCACAGATACGCAGTATTTT. It codes for CASSYSQLSTDTQYF.

This chain joins TRBV28 and TRBJ2-5; 15 bases fit TRBD2. Germline loops: CDR1 MDHEN, CDR2 SYDVKM. Trimming took 6 bases from V and 8 from J; bases not matched to a gene: 4. The CDR3 covers 14 residues. The CDR3 region has the DNA TGTGCCAGCAGAAGGACTAGCGGGGGGGAAACCCAGTACTTC. Its translation is CASRRTSGGETQYF.

J is TRBJ2-7 and V is TRBV7-2; possibly TRBD2 for D (5 bases). Per the germline V gene, CDR1 is SGHTA and CDR2 is FQGNSA. This CDR3 spans 16 amino acids. V shed 1 base and J shed 2 bases, with 15 bases lying between them. CDR3 sequence (DNA): TGTGCCAGCAGCTTAGGTTCGAGCGGAGCTACCTACGAGCAGTACTTC. As protein: CASSLGSSGATYEQYF.

The rearrangement uses TRBV4-3 and TRBJ2-7; 8 bases are a match to TRBD1. CDR1 is LGHNA and CDR2 is YSLEER in the germline V gene. The CDR3 is 15 residues long. V was pared by 0 bases and J by 3 bases, with 4 bases of the junction left unmatched. The CDR3 DNA is TGCGCCAGCAGCCAAGAATCACAGGGGGGCTACGAGCAGTACTTC. This sequence encodes CASSQESQGGYEQYF.

A remark on this clone: The identical CDR3 is also encoded by other nucleotide sequences in the sample. This chain connects TRBV18 to TRBJ1-3; D is ambiguous. The CDR3 extends over 14 amino acids. Trimming removed 2 bases at V and 2 bases at J, with 7 bases between. The germline gives CDR1 KGHSH, CDR2 LQKENI. This CDR3 is CASSPAAAGNTIYF. As DNA, the CDR3 is TGTGCCAGCTCACCAGCGGCGGCTGGAAACACCATATATTTT. Full variable domain (missing parts from reference TRBV18 and TRBJ1-3): NAGVMQNPRHLVRRRGQEARLRCSPMKGHSHVYWYRQLPEEGLKFMVYLQKENIIDESGMPKERFSAEFPKEGPSILRIQQVVRGDSAAYFCASSPAAAGNTIYFGEGSWLTVV.

CDR3 nucleotides: TGTGCCACCAGCAGAAGAGGCTCGGCCGGGGGCACAGATACGCAGTATTTT. This sequence encodes CATSRRGSAGGTDTQYF. The chain recombines TRBV15 with TRBJ2-3, with D perhaps matching TRBD2 (5 bases). The CDR3 covers 17 residues. Looked up from germline, CDR1 is LNHNV and CDR2 is YYDKDF (reference sequence). The V end was cut by 2 bases, the J end by 1 base, with 16 bases between.

This clone turned up a few times. V usage is TRBV29-1 and J usage is TRBJ2-1; perhaps TRBD1 as D (5 bases). CDR1 SQVTM and CDR2 ANQGSEA come from the germline V gene. CDR3 size: 16 residues. Trimming left V 5 bases short and J 2 bases short, with 19 bases between. The DNA for the CDR3 is TGCAGCGTTATAGGGGCTGCCGAAGATGCCTACAATGAGCAGTTCTTC. Amino acids: CSVIGAAEDAYNEQFF.

This rearrangement joins TRBV6-2 or TRBV6-3 to TRBJ2-1; maybe TRBD2 (5 bases). Germline loops: CDR1 MNHEY, CDR2 SVGEGT. Trimming cost V 5 bases and J 7 bases, with 15 bases left between them. This CDR3 has 14 residues. This CDR3 reads CASSAGAESNEQFF. The DNA for the CDR3 is TGTGCCAGCAGTGCTGGAGCGGAATCGAATGAGCAGTTCTTC.

This clone showed up just once. The chain employs TRBV7-2 and TRBJ1-6; D might be TRBD1 (5 bases). The CDR3 consists of 16 residues. Germline CDR1 is SGHTA and CDR2 is FQGNSA. Trimming took 5 bases from V and 4 from J, leaving 15 bases between them. DNA for the CDR3: TGTGCCAGCAGCATGGAGACAGCCTGGTATAATTCACCCCTCCACTTT. Translation: CASSMETAWYNSPLHF.

The CDR3: CSVEDGSYEQYF. DNA for the CDR3: TGCAGCGTTGAAGACGGCTCCTACGAGCAGTACTTC. The chain has TRBV29-1 and TRBJ2-7, with D hard to call. The CDR3 has 12 amino acids. V lost 0 bases to trimming and J lost 0 bases, with 3 bases between them. The germline gives CDR1 SQVTM, CDR2 ANQGSEA.

The rearrangement links TRBV7-2 to TRBJ2-7; 7 positions match TRBD2. In germline, CDR1 is SGHTA, CDR2 FQGNSA. J gave up 11 bases and V 2 bases, and 15 bases lay outside the gene matches. This CDR3 comprises 15 residues. Here the CDR3 DNA reads TGTGCCAGCAGCTTATCCCTACTCGAGGGAGGGTGGAAGTACTTC. It is translated as CASSLSLLEGGWKYF.

CDR3 protein: CASSTQGAEAFF. Here the CDR3 DNA reads TGTGCCAGCAGCACTCAGGGGGCCGAAGCTTTCTTT. This rearrangement joins TRBV3-1 (or the pseudogene TRBV3-2) to TRBJ1-1, with 8 bases that match TRBD1. The junction had 4 bases not matched to a gene; V was cut back by 5 bases and J by 8 bases. The CDR3 is made up of 12 amino acids. Germline V gene lookup returns CDR1 LGHDT and CDR2 YNNKEL (reference sequence).

J is TRBJ2-1 and V is TRBV2; 9 nucleotides align to TRBD2. From germline, CDR1 is SNHLY and CDR2 FYNNEI. The V segment lost 7 bases and the J segment 8 bases; nucleotides outside the gene matches: 12. This CDR3 contains 15 residues. The CDR3 spells CASTETPSGTDEQFF. CDR3 DNA: TGTGCCAGCACCGAAACCCCTAGCGGGACGGATGAGCAGTTCTTC. The full variable domain, its missing parts supplied by reference TRBV2 and TRBJ2-1, is EPEVTQTPSHQVTQMGQEVILRCVPISNHLYFYWYRQILGQKVEFLVSFYNNEISEKSEIFDDQFSVERPDGSNFTLKIRSTKLEDSAMYFCASTETPSGTDEQFFGPGTRLTVL.

The V gene is TRBV30, the J gene TRBJ1-6; D not certain. The V end was cut by 3 bases, the J end by 6 bases, with 12 bases between. This CDR3 region has 14 residues. CDR1 is GTSNPN, CDR2 SVGIG, per germline (reference sequence). CDR3 sequence: CAWRVRGGNSPLHF. As DNA, the CDR3 is TGTGCCTGGAGGGTCCGAGGCGGTAATTCACCCCTCCACTTT.

The chain carries TRBV4-1 and TRBJ1-2; the D is unclear. CDR3 size: 12 residues. Germline lookup yields CDR1 MGHRA and CDR2 YSYEKL. Between the trimmed V and J ends, which lost 4 bases and 7 bases, there was a span of 10 bases. The CDR3 DNA follows: TGCGCCAGCAGCCCAGATAGTGGTGGCTACACCTTC. Amino acid sequence: CASSPDSGGYTF.

Regarding this clone: Additional DNA sequences in this sample encode the identical CDR3. The chain links TRBV7-2 to TRBJ2-1, with unresolved D. Germline CDR1 and CDR2: SGHTA and FQGNSA. Between the trimmed V and J ends, which lost 1 base and 5 bases, there was a span of 6 bases. CDR3 length: 13 residues. The CDR3 DNA follows: TGTGCCAGCAGCTTAGGGGCAAACAATGAGCAGTTCTTC. Encoded protein: CASSLGANNEQFF.